This is a list of T cell receptor beta chains from one sample in a study of Ad26.COV2.S vaccination and SARS-CoV-2 variants. Only in-frame clones appear in the TCRdb table, and some are missing; sequencing was by immunoSEQ multiplex PCR. The sample holds hundreds of thousands of clones, approximately 88% seen once. The source was peripheral blood, collected in a trial of Ad26.COV2.S vaccine versus placebo. The receptors shown here come from a person aged 18-60 years who received the Ad26.COV2.S COVID-19 vaccine or a placebo. Both conserved end residues are part of each CDR3. D genes are given only for firm matches. Size is stated for part of the rows, as once, few or many counts, or as a class when the clone is expanded.

>TRBJ2-5|.|.|TRBV29-1
CSSSWGGTQYF
TGCAGCTCCTCCTGGGGAGGGACCCAGTACTTC
>TRBJ2-7|TRBD2|.|TRBV13
CASSLVGLQDYEQYF
TGTGCCAGCAGCTTAGTGGGACTACAAGACTACGAGCAGTACTTC
>TRBJ2-5|TRBD1|.|TRBV18
CASSGQGALETQYF
TGTGCCAGCTCAGGACAGGGGGCTCTGGAGACCCAGTACTTC
>TRBJ2-7|.|.|TRBV19
CASSPGTLPQKFSEQYF
TGTGCCAGTAGCCCCGGGACCCTTCCTCAGAAGTTTTCCGAGCAGTACTTC
>TRBJ2-7|.|.|TRBV5-4
CASSVDTPLEQYF
TGTGCCAGCAGCGTTGACACCCCCCTGGAGCAGTACTTC
>TRBJ2-6|.|once|TRBV27
CASTTGYSGANVLTF
TGTGCCAGCACCACGGGATACTCTGGGGCCAACGTCCTGACTTTC
>TRBJ2-2|.|.|TRBV30
CAWSLTANTGELFF
TGTGCCTGGAGTTTGACGGCCAACACCGGGGAGCTGTTTTTT
>TRBJ2-1|TRBD2|.|TRBV7-8
CASSPPSGRARSSYNEQFF
TGTGCCAGCAGCCCCCCTAGCGGGAGGGCCAGAAGTTCCTACAATGAGCAGTTCTTC
>TRBJ2-2|TRBD1|.|TRBV12-3/TRBV12-4
CASSRQGPGELFF
TGTGCCAGCAGTCGACAGGGACCCGGGGAGCTGTTTTTT
>TRBJ1-6|.|.|TRBV9
CASSVAGSGNSPLHF
TGTGCCAGCAGCGTAGCGGGCAGCGGTAATTCACCCCTCCACTTT